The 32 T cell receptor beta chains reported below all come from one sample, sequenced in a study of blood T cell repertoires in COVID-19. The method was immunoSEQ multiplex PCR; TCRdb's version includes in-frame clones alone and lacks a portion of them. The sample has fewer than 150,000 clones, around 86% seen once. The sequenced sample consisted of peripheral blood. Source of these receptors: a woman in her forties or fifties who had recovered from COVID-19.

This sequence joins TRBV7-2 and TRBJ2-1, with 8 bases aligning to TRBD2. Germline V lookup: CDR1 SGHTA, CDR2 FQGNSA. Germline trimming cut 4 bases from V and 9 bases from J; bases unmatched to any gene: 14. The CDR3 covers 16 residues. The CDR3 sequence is CASSSWTSLGAGEQFF. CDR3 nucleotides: TGTGCCAGCAGCTCCTGGACTAGCCTGGGAGCGGGTGAGCAGTTCTTC.

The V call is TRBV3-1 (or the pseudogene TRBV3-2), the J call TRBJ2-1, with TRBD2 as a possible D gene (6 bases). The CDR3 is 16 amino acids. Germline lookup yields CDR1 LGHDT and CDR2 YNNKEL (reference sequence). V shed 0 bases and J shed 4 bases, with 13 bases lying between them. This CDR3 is CASSQDSGYGYNEQFF. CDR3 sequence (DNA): TGTGCCAGCAGCCAAGATAGCGGTTACGGTTACAATGAGCAGTTCTTC.

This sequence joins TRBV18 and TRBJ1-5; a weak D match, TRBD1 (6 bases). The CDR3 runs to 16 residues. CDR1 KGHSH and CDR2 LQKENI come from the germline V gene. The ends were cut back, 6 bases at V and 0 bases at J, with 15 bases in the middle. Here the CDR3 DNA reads TGTGCCAGCTCGCCGACAGGTTTTTATAGCAATCAGCCCCAGCATTTT. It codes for CASSPTGFYSNQPQHF.

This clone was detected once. In nucleotides, the CDR3 is TGTGCCAGCAGCTTAGACTCTCTAGCGGGGACAGGTACCCAGTACTTC. Encoded protein: CASSLDSLAGTGTQYF. V gene TRBV11-1 combines with J gene TRBJ2-5; tentative D call: TRBD2 (9 bases). The CDR3 loop spans 16 amino acids. CDR1 SGHAT and CDR2 FQDESV come from the germline V gene (reference sequence). Trimming left V 1 base short and J 8 bases short, with 20 bases between.

The CDR3 region is CASSLRGSSGRAFIDEQYF. The CDR3 DNA reads as TGCGCCAGCAGCTTGAGAGGGTCTAGCGGGAGGGCCTTCATCGACGAGCAGTACTTC. The chain couples TRBV5-1 to TRBJ2-7, with 12 bases lining up with TRBD2. Germline assignment: CDR1 SGHRS and CDR2 YFSETQ. CDR3 length: 19 residues. The junction had 16 bases not matched to a gene; V was cut back by 1 base and J by 5 bases.

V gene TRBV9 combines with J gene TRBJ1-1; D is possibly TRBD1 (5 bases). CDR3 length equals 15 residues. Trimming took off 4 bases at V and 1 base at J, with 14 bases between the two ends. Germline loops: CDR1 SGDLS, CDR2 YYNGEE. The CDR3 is CASSPQGGTNTEAFF. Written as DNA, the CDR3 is TGTGCCAGCAGCCCCCAGGGCGGCACGAACACTGAAGCTTTCTTT.

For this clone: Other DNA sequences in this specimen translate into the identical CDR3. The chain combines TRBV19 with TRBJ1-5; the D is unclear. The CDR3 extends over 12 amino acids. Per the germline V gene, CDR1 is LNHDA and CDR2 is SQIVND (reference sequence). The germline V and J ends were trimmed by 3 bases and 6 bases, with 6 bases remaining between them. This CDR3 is CASSMLSQPQHF. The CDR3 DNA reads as TGTGCCAGTAGTATGTTGAGTCAGCCCCAGCATTTT.

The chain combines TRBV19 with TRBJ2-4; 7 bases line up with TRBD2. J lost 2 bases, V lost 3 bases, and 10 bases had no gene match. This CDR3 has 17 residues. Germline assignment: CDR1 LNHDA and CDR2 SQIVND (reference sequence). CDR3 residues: CASSIRATGGTKNIQYF. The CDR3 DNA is TGTGCCAGTAGTATTCGAGCGACGGGGGGAACCAAAAACATTCAGTACTTC.

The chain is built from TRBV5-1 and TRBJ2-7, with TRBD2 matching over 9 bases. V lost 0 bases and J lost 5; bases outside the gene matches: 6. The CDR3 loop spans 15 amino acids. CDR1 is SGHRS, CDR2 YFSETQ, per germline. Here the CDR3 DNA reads TGCGCCAGCAGCTTGGCCTTTGGACTAGCGAACGAGCAGTACTTC. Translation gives CASSLAFGLANEQYF.

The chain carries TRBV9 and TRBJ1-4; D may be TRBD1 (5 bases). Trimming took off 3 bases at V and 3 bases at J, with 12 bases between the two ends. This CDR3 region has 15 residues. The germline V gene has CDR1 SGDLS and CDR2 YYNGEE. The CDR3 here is CASSGGAVANEKLFF. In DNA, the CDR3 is TGTGCCAGCAGCGGGGGCGCGGTAGCTAATGAAAAACTGTTTTTT.

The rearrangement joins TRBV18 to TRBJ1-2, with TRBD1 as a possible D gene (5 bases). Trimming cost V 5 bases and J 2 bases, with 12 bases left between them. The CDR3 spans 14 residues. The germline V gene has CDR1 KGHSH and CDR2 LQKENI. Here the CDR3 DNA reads TGTGCCAGCTCATCACGGGAGGGGAACTATGGCTACACCTTC. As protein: CASSSREGNYGYTF.

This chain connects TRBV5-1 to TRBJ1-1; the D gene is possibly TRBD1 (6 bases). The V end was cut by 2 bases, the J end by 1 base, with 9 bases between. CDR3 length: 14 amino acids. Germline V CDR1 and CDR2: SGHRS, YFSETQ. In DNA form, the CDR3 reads TGCGCCAGCAGCTTAATACAGGGGAACACTGAAGCTTTCTTT. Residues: CASSLIQGNTEAFF.

This CDR3 reads CASSLTLGGRGGNEQFF. Here the CDR3 DNA reads TGTGCCAGCAGCTTAACCTTAGGGGGGAGGGGCGGGAATGAGCAGTTCTTC. V gene TRBV11-3 combines with J gene TRBJ2-1, with a possible D match to TRBD2 (7 bases). Germline CDR1 is SGHNT and CDR2 is YENEEA. V lost 2 bases, J lost 7 bases, and 21 bases lay in between. The CDR3 extends over 17 amino acids. Together with reference TRBV11-3 and TRBJ2-1, the CDR3 gives the full variable domain: EAGVVQSPRYKIIEKKQPVAFWCNPISGHNTLYWYLQNLGQGPELLIRYENEEAVDDSQLPKDRFSAERLKGVDSTLKIQPAELGDSAVYLCASSLTLGGRGGNEQFFGPGTRLTVL.

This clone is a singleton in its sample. The CDR3 nucleotides are TGTGCCAGCAGTTACGCACTAGCGGGGGGGGTAAATGAGCAGTTCTTC. The encoded protein is CASSYALAGGVNEQFF. V is TRBV6-5 and J is TRBJ2-1; 13 bases line up with TRBD2. The CDR3 totals 16 residues. Germline V CDR1 and CDR2: MNHEY, SVGAGI. After removal of 2 bases from V and 7 bases from J, the junction contained 5 bases not matched to a gene.

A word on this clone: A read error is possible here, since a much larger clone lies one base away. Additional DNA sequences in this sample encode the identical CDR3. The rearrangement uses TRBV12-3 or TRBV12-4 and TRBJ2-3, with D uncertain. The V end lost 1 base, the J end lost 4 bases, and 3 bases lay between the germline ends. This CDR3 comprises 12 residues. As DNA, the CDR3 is TGTGCCAGCAGTTTAGGCGCAGATACGCAGTATTTT. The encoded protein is CASSLGADTQYF.

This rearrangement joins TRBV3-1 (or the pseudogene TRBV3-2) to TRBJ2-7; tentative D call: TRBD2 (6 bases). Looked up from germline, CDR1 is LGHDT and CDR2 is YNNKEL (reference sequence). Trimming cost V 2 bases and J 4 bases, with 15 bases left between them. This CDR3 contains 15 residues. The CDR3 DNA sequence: TGTGCCAGCAGCCAACAAGCGGGCCCCCGGTACGAGCAGTACTTC. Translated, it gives CASSQQAGPRYEQYF.

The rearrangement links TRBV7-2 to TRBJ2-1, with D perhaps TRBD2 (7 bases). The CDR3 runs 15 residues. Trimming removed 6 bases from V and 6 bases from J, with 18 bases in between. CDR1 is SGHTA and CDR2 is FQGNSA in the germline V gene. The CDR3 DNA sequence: TGTGCCAGCAGAAGAGGGGGGGGAGGGGCCAATGAGCAGTTCTTC. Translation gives CASRRGGGGANEQFF.

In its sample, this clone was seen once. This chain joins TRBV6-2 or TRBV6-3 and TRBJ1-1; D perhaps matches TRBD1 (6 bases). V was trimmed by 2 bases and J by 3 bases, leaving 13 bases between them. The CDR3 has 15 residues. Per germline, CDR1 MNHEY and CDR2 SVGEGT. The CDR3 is CASSYGGAEDTEAFF. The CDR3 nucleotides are TGTGCCAGCAGTTACGGGGGGGCTGAGGACACTGAAGCTTTCTTT.

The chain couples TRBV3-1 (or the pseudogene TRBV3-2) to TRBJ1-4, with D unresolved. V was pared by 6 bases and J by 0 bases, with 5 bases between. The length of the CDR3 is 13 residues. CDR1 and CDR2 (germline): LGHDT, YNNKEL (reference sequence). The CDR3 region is CASSQATNEKLFF. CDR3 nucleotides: TGTGCCAGCAGTCAGGCAACTAATGAAAAACTGTTTTTT.

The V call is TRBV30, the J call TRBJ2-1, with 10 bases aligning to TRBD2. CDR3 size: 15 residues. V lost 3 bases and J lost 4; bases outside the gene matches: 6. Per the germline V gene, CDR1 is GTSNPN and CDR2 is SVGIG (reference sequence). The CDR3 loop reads CAWSDSGRPYNEQFF. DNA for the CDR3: TGTGCCTGGAGCGATAGCGGGAGGCCTTACAATGAGCAGTTCTTC.

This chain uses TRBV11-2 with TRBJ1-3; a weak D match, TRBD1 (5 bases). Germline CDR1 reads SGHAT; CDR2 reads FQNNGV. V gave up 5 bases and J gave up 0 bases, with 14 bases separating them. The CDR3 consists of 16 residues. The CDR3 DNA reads TGTGCCAGCAGCCGGGGGTGGCGAAGCTCTGGAAACACCATATATTTT. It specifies CASSRGWRSSGNTIYF.

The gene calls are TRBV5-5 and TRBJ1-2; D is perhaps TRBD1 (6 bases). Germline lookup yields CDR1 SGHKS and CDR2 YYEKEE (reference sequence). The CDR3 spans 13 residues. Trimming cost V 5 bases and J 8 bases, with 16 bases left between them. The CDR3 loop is CASSLYGGGGYTF. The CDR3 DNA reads TGTGCCAGCAGTCTGTATGGGGGCGGCGGCTACACCTTC.

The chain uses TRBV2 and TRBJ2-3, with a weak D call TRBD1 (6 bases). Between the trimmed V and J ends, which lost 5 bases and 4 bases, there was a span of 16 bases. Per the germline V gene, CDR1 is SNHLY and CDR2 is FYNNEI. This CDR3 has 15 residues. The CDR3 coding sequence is TGTGCCAGCAGTACCATCAGGGGATGGGCAGATACGCAGTATTTT. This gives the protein CASSTIRGWADTQYF.

CDR3 residues: CASSVRLGTGELFF. In DNA form, the CDR3 reads TGTGCCAGCAGCGTACGACTGGGCACCGGGGAGCTGTTTTTT. The V gene is TRBV9, the J gene TRBJ2-2; D gene uncertain. V lost 1 base to trimming and J lost 4 bases, with 8 bases between them. Germline CDR1 is SGDLS and CDR2 is YYNGEE. This CDR3 contains 14 residues.

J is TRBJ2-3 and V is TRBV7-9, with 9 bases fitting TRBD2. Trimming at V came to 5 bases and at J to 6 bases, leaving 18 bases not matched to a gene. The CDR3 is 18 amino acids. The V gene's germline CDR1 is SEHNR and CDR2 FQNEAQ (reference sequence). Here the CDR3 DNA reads TGTGCCAGCAGCCTAGTAGCTGGTAGCGGGAGTTTAGGGGATACGCAGTATTTT. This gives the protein CASSLVAGSGSLGDTQYF.

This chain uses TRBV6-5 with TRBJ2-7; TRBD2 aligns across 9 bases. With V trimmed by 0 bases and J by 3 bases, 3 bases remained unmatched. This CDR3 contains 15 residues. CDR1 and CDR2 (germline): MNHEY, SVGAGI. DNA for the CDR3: TGTGCCAGCAGTTACTCGGCGGGAGGGAACTACGAGCAGTACTTC. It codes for CASSYSAGGNYEQYF.

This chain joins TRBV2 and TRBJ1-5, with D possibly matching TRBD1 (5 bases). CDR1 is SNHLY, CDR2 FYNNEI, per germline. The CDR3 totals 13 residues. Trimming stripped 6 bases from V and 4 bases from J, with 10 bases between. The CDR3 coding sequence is TGTGCCAGCAGGGTCGACAGAAATCAGCCCCAGCATTTT. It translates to CASRVDRNQPQHF.

The CDR3 region is CASSEALGGGYF. The CDR3 DNA reads TGTGCCAGCAGCGAAGCCCTAGGAGGCGGATACTTC. The V and J genes are TRBV6-2 or TRBV6-3 and TRBJ2-7, with D possibly being TRBD2 (5 bases). The V and J ends lost 6 bases and 13 bases respectively, with 19 bases between them. CDR3 size: 12 residues. Germline V lookup: CDR1 MNHEY, CDR2 SVGEGT.

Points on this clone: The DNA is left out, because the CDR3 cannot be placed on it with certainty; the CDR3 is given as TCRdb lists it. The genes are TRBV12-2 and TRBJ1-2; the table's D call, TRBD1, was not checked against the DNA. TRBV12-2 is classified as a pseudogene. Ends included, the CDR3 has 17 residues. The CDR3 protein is CASRLVVGTGAVYGYTF.

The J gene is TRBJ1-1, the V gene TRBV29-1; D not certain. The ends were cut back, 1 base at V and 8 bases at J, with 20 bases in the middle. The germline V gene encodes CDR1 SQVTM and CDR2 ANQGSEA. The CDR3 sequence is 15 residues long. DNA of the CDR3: TGCAGCGTTGAAGGGTGGATAGACACCGGATTAGAAGCTTTCTTT. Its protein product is CSVEGWIDTGLEAFF.

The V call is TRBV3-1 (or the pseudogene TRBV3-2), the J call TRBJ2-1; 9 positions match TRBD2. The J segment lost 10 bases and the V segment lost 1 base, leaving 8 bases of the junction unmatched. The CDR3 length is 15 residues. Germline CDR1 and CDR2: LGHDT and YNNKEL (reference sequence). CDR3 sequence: CASSQGAGGQKEQFF. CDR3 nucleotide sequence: TGTGCCAGCAGCCAAGGGGCGGGGGGGCAGAAGGAGCAGTTCTTC.

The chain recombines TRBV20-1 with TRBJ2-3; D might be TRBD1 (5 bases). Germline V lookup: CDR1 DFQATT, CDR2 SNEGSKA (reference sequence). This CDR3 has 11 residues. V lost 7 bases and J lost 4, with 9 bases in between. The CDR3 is CSVGRADTQYF. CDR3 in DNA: TGCAGTGTAGGCAGGGCAGATACGCAGTATTTT.